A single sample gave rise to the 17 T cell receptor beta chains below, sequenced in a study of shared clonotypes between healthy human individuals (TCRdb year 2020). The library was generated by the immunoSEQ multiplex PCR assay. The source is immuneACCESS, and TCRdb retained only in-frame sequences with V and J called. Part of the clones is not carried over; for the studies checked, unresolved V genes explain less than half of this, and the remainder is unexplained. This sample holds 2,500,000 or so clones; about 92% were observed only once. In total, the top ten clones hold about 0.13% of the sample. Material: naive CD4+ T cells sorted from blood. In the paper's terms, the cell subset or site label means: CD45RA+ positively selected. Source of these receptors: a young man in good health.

CDR3 amino acids: CATADRQGKDSPLHF. The CDR3 DNA follows: TGTGCCACCGCAGACCGACAGGGGAAGGATTCACCCCTCCACTTT. The chain couples TRBV19 to TRBJ1-6, with 8 bases lining up with TRBD1. Germline trimming cut 10 bases from V and 8 bases from J; bases unmatched to any gene: 13. The CDR3 length is 15 residues. Germline V CDR1 and CDR2: LNHDA, SQIVND (reference sequence).

This chain's CDR3 is CASSGGGRNTEAFF. In DNA form, the CDR3 reads TGTGCCAGCAGCGGAGGGGGAAGGAACACTGAAGCTTTCTTT. V is TRBV5-5 and J is TRBJ1-1; D is possibly TRBD1 (6 bases). The CDR3 has 14 amino acids. Trimming took 4 bases from V and 1 from J, leaving 11 bases between them. Per the germline V gene, CDR1 is SGHKS and CDR2 is YYEKEE (reference sequence).

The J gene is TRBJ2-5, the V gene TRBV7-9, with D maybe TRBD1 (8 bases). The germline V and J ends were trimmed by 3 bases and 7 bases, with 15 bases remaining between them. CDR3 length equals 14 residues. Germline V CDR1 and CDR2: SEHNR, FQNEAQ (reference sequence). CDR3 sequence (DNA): TGTGCCAGCAGCTTTAAGGACAGGGAGGGGACCCAGTACTTC. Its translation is CASSFKDREGTQYF.

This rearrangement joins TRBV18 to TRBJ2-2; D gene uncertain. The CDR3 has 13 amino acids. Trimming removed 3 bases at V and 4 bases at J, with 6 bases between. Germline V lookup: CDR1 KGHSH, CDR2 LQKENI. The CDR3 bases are TGTGCCAGCTCACCTAGAAGCACCGGGGAGCTGTTTTTT. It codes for CASSPRSTGELFF.

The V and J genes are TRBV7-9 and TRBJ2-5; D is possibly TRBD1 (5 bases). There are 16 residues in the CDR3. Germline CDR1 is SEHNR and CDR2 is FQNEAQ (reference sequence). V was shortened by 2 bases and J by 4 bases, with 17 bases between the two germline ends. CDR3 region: CASSLLGQWGRETQYF. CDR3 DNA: TGTGCCAGCAGCTTATTGGGCCAGTGGGGCCGAGAGACCCAGTACTTC.

CDR3 region: CASSGTLETQYF. DNA for the CDR3: TGTGCCTCGTCCGGGACCCTGGAGACCCAGTACTTC. The chain is built from TRBV30 and TRBJ2-5; D possibly matches TRBD1 or TRBD2 (5 bases each). Trimming took off 7 bases at V and 5 bases at J, with 14 bases between the two ends. Germline-derived CDR1 and CDR2 are GTSNPN and SVGIG (reference sequence). This CDR3 has 12 amino acids.

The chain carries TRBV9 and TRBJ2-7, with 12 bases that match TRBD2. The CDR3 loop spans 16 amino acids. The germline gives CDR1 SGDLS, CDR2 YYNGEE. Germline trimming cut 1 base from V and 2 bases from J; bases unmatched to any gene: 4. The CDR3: CASSVSRTSGTYEQYF. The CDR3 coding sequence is TGTGCCAGCAGCGTATCAAGGACTAGCGGGACCTACGAGCAGTACTTC.

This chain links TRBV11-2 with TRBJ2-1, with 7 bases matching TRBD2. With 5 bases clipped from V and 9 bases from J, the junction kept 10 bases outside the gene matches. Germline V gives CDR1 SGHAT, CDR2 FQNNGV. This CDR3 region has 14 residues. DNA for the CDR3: TGTGCCAGCAGCCAAGCAGAGCGGGATTCTGAGCAGTTCTTC. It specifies CASSQAERDSEQFF.

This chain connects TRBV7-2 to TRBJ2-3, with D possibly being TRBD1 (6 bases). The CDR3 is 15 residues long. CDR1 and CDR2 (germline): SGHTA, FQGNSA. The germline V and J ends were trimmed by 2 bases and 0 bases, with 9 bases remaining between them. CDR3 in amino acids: CASSLQGWSTDTQYF. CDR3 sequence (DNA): TGTGCCAGCAGCTTACAGGGGTGGAGCACAGATACGCAGTATTTT.

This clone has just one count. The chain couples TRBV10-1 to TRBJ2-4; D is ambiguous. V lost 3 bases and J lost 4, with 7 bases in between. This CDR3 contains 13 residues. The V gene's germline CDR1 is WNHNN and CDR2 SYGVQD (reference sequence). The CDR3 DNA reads TGCGCCAGCAGTGAACCCGGAAAAAACATTCAGTACTTC. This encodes CASSEPGKNIQYF.

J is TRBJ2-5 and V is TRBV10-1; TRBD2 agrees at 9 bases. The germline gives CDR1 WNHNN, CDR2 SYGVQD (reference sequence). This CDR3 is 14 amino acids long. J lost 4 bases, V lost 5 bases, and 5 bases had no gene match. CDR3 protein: CASSSGGPTETQYF. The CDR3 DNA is TGCGCCAGCAGTAGCGGGGGGCCCACAGAGACCCAGTACTTC.

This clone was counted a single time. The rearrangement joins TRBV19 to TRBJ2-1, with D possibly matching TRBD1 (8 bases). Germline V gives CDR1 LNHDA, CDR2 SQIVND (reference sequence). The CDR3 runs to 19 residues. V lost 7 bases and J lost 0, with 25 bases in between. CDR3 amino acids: CASINRGGRPPFSYNEQFF. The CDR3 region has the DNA TGTGCCAGTATTAACAGGGGGGGGCGTCCACCTTTCTCCTACAATGAGCAGTTCTTC. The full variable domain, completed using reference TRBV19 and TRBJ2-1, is DGGITQSPKYLFRKEGQNVTLSCEQNLNHDAMYWYRQDPGQGLRLIYYSQIVNDFQKGDIAEGYSVSREKKESFPLTVTSAQKNPTAFYLCASINRGGRPPFSYNEQFFGPGTRLTVL.

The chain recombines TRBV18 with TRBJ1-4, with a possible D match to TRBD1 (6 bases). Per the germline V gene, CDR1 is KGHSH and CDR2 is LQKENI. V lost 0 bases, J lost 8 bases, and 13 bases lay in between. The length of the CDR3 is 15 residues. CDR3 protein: CASSPPGGSWEKLFF. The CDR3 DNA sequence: TGTGCCAGCTCACCACCGGGGGGCTCCTGGGAAAAACTGTTTTTT.

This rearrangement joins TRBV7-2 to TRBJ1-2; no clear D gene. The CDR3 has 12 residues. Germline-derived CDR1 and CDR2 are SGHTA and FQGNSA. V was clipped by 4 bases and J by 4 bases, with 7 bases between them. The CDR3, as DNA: TGTGCCAGCAGCTGGGAGTTCTATGGCTACACCTTC. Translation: CASSWEFYGYTF.

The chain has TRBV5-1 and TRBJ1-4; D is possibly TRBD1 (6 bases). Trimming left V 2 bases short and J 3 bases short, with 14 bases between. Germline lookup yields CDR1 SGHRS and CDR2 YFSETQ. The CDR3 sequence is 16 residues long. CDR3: CASSFNTGSANEKLFF. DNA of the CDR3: TGCGCCAGCAGCTTCAACACAGGGTCGGCTAATGAAAAACTGTTTTTT.

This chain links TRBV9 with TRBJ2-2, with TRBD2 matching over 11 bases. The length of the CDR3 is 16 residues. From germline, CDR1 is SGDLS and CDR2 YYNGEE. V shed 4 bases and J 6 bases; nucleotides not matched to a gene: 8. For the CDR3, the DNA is TGTGCCAGCAGCTCCAGTTCTAGCGGGAGGCCCGGGGAGCTGTTTTTT. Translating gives CASSSSSSGRPGELFF.

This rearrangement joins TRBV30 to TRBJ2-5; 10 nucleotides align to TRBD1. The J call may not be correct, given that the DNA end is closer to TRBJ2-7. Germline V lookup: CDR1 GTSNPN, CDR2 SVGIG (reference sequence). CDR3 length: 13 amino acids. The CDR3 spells CAWRDRGRYEQYF. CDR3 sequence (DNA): TGTGCCTGGAGAGACAGGGGGCGGTACGAGCAGTACTTC.